This entry concerns a single TCR beta chain. The antigen is not known. This sample stems from a study of T cell responses to AZD1222 COVID-19 vaccine. General study results and limits: Sampling captured repertoires only after the peak T cell response.

Some clones are missing from TCRdb's copy, which holds only in-frame ones; the method was immunoSEQ multiplex PCR. This table has under 170,000 clones, about 93% appearing once. The CDR3 has 14 amino acids. Germline V gene lookup returns CDR1 SGHRS and CDR2 YFSETQ. Trimming cost V 4 bases and J 2 bases, with 13 bases left between them. J is TRBJ2-7 and V is TRBV5-1; the D is unclear. Sequenced here: peripheral blood, sampled 28 days after the second AZD1222 dose. The TCR was taken from an adult who received the AZD1222 COVID-19 vaccine. This chain's CDR3 is CASSPNPGPYEQYF. CDR3 sequence (DNA): TGCGCCAGCAGCCCCAATCCCGGTCCCTACGAGCAGTACTTC.